This T cell receptor (beta chain) was found in a study of cytomegalovirus exposure and HLA in healthy donors. General study points: Presence/absence analyses assumed roughly uniform sequencing depth across donors, which may not hold.

CDR1 is LNHDA, CDR2 SQIVND, per germline (reference sequence). This CDR3 region has 15 residues. V shed 4 bases, J shed 2 bases, and the junction held 7 bases outside the gene matches. PCR involved 60 Vbeta and 13 Jbeta primers. Clones were sequenced by immunoSEQ multiplex PCR, and TCRdb holds only the in-frame ones, with some missing. This table lists some 76,000 clones. Concerning this clone: What it binds is not known.

Input material: PBMCs. The sequence derives from a boy younger than 18 in good health and CMV-seronegative. The J gene is TRBJ1-2, the V gene TRBV19; 7 nucleotides line up with TRBD1. The CDR3 loop is CASSTTSTGNYGYTF. The CDR3, as DNA: TGTGCCAGTAGTACCACCTCGACAGGGAACTATGGCTACACCTTC.